The entry below gives a single TCR beta chain sequence along with its context. A read error is possible here, since a much larger clone lies one base away. Molecular barcoded adaptors covering alpha/delta and beta/gamma chains were used on around 400 ng RNA. TCRdb reanalysed the reads using MiXCR and keeps one entry per CDR3 protein. Of about 62,000 distinct CDR3 sequences listed, roughly a fifth are singletons. This sample was included in a study of read filtering for tumor transcriptome and immune sequencing. CDR1 is SQVTM, CDR2 ANQGSEA, per germline. Trimming removed 5 bases from V and 7 bases from J; junction bases left unmatched: 5. The CDR3 totals 13 residues.

J is TRBJ2-1 and V is TRBV29-1, with 10 nucleotides matching TRBD2. Sequenced sample: a population of CD138-negative cells sorted from bone marrow. The TCR originated in a donor at least 40 years old with multiple myeloma. CDR3 residues: CSVSGGVWNEQFF. The CDR3, as DNA: TGCAGCGTTAGCGGGGGGGTTTGGAATGAGCAGTTCTTC.